Below, 10 T cell receptor beta chains from the same sample are listed, as sequenced in a study of sequential checkpoint blockade in melanoma. Treatment denoted: randomized to nivolumab then ipilimumab (arm A) or the reverse (arm B). Sequencing was performed with immunoSEQ multiplex PCR; in TCRdb, only in-frame clones are kept and a portion is missing. This table has about 27,000 clones, roughly 80% appearing once. The material sequenced was CD8+ T cells sorted from blood (inferred from file names), taken from a patient given nivolumab and ipilimumab in sequence. These receptor sequences come from a human donor with melanoma.

This clone appeared a single time. The chain is built from TRBV7-2 and TRBJ2-5; D remains ambiguous. There are 16 residues in the CDR3. Germline CDR1 SGHTA, CDR2 FQGNSA. Trimming left V 1 base short and J 4 bases short, with 16 bases between. In DNA, the CDR3 is TGTGCCAGCAGCTTAGGGTCCGGTAGCTACCCAGAGACCCAGTACTTC. Its protein is CASSLGSGSYPETQYF.

The chain uses TRBV7-2 and TRBJ2-7, with a tentative D call TRBD2 (5 bases). CDR1 and CDR2 (germline): SGHTA, FQGNSA. The CDR3 has 15 amino acids. V was cut by 5 bases and J by 0 bases, with 14 bases left in between. The CDR3: CASSRTRESSYEQYF. DNA for the CDR3: TGTGCCAGCAGCCGCACAAGGGAGAGCTCCTACGAGCAGTACTTC.

This chain links TRBV4-1 with TRBJ2-7, with TRBD2 matching 12 bases. Germline V gene sequence: CDR1 MGHRA, CDR2 YSYEKL. The CDR3 length is 15 residues. With V trimmed by 2 bases and J by 4 bases, 3 bases remained unmatched. The CDR3 region has the DNA TGCGCCAGCAGCCAATCTAGCGGGGGGGCTTACGAGCAGTACTTC. Its translation: CASSQSSGGAYEQYF.

The chain recombines TRBV4-1 with TRBJ2-5; D is possibly TRBD2 (5 bases). Germline loops: CDR1 MGHRA, CDR2 YSYEKL. V was pared by 1 base and J by 5 bases, with 14 bases between. There are 15 residues in the CDR3. CDR3 bases: TGCGCCAGCAGCCAAGTCGCCGGGAATGGGGAGACCCAGTACTTC. Its protein is CASSQVAGNGETQYF.

The chain recombines TRBV28 with TRBJ2-7; tentative D call: TRBD2 (7 bases). V was pared by 3 bases and J by 2 bases, with 11 bases between. The length of the CDR3 is 14 residues. The germline CDR1 and CDR2 sequences are MDHEN and SYDVKM. The CDR3 loop reads CASSLGGGPYEQYF. The CDR3 DNA reads TGTGCCAGCAGTTTGGGGGGGGGCCCCTACGAGCAGTACTTC. The whole variable domain, remainder taken from reference TRBV28 and TRBJ2-7, is DVKVTQSSRYLVKRTGEKVFLECVQDMDHENMFWYRQDPGLGLRLIYFSYDVKMKEKGDIPEGYSVSREKKERFSLILESASTNQTSMYLCASSLGGGPYEQYFGPGTRLTVT.

This chain's CDR3 is CASSEIDRAYYGYTF. In nucleotides, the CDR3 is TGTGCCAGCAGTGAAATCGACAGGGCCTACTATGGCTACACCTTC. J is TRBJ1-2 and V is TRBV2, with 7 bases lining up with TRBD1. Germline CDR1 reads SNHLY; CDR2 reads FYNNEI. The CDR3 has 15 amino acids. Losses at the gene ends were 2 bases for V and 3 bases for J; bases not matched to a gene: 6.

This chain connects TRBV4-1 to TRBJ2-2; 9 bases are a match to TRBD2. The trim removed 4 bases at V and 4 bases at J, leaving 13 bases unmatched. Germline V gene lookup returns CDR1 MGHRA and CDR2 YSYEKL. This CDR3 comprises 18 residues. This CDR3 reads CASSPRGGGGAITGELFF. The CDR3 DNA follows: TGCGCCAGCAGCCCTCGAGGGGGCGGGGGGGCAATCACCGGGGAGCTGTTTTTT.

The DNA of the CDR3 is TGCAGCGTTGGGGGTCTCGGGATTAGCTCCTACGAGCAGTACTTC. Its translation is CSVGGLGISSYEQYF. The rearrangement uses TRBV29-1 and TRBJ2-7; the D gene is possibly TRBD2 (5 bases). The CDR3 length is 15 residues. CDR1 is SQVTM, CDR2 ANQGSEA, per germline. The V gene lost 4 bases and the J gene lost 0 bases, with 16 bases spanning the gap.

The genes are TRBV14 and TRBJ2-2, with TRBD1 matching 7 bases. The V and J ends lost 1 base and 7 bases, in that order; junction bases with no gene match: 0. CDR1 and CDR2 (germline): SGHDN, FVKESK. The CDR3 contains 13 residues. The CDR3 nucleotides read TGTGCCAGCAGCCAAGGACAGGGCGGGGAGCTGTTTTTT. It specifies CASSQGQGGELFF.

This clone was counted only a few times. The V call is TRBV27, the J call TRBJ1-5; 10 bases line up with TRBD1. V shed 6 bases and J 2 bases; nucleotides not matched to a gene: 10. Germline V gene data show CDR1 as MNHEY and CDR2 as SMNVEV (reference sequence). The CDR3 covers 17 residues. CDR3 in amino acids: CASRSGTGDPRNQPQHF. CDR3 sequence (DNA): TGTGCCAGCAGATCCGGGACAGGGGACCCCCGCAATCAGCCCCAGCATTTT.